This TCR beta chain originates from a study of blood T cell repertoires in COVID-19. Study-wide context: PBMCs, B-cell-depleted T cells, or T cells were the source of the cDNA or gDNA that made up the material.

Participant age was roughly 18 to 95 years, and participants resided in 24 US areas. Trimming took off 7 bases at V and 4 bases at J, with 9 bases between the two ends. Looked up from germline, CDR1 is SNHLY and CDR2 is FYNNEI. The CDR3 totals 12 residues. Assay: immunoSEQ multiplex PCR; the TCRdb copy retains only in-frame clones and omits some. The sample contains a few hundred thousand clones, 89% of which appear only once. The source of this sequence is a woman aged 55-75 years who had recovered from COVID-19. The gene calls are TRBV2 and TRBJ2-3; TRBD2 might be the D (5 bases). Sequenced material: PBMCs or T cells enriched from blood (not recorded which). CDR3 sequence: CASNPSPDTQYF. The CDR3 DNA is TGTGCCAGCAATCCTAGCCCAGATACGCAGTATTTT.